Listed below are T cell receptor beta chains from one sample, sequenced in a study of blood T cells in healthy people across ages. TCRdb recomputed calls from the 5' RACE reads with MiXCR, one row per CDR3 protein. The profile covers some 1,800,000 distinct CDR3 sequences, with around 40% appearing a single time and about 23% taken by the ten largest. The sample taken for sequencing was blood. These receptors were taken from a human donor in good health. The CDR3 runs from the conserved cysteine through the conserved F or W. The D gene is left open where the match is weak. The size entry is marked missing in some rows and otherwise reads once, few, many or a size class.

CASSFTGGYYNEQFF,TGCGCCAGCAGCTTTACAGGGGGCTACTACAATGAGCAGTTCTTC,TRBD1,few,15,TRBV5-1,TRBJ2-1
CASSWEGYTQYF,TGTGCCAGCAGTTGGGAGGGTTATACGCAGTATTTT,TRBD2,few,12,TRBV25-1,TRBJ2-3
CASRQNQGRGYTF,TGTGCCAGCAGACAAAATCAGGGTCGGGGCTACACCTTC,-,-,13,TRBV27,TRBJ1-2
CASSLPYRLEAFF,TGTGCCAGCAGCTTACCTTACAGGTTAGAAGCTTTCTTT,-,once,13,TRBV7-2,TRBJ1-1
CASSVTWDTRAYEQYF,TGTGCCAGCAGTGTTACCTGGGACACTCGCGCCTACGAGCAGTACTTC,-,few,16,TRBV12-3/TRBV12-4,TRBJ2-7
CASSSLRGPNEKLFF,TGTGCCAGCAGCTCCCTCAGGGGGCCCAATGAAAAACTGTTTTTT,TRBD1,few,15,TRBV7-2,TRBJ1-4
CASSPKWGEPPGEQFF,TGTGCCAGCTCACCCAAATGGGGGGAGCCTCCTGGGGAGCAGTTCTTC,-,many,16,TRBV18,TRBJ2-1
CASSLRVGGRTDTQYF,TGTGCCAGCAGCTTACGGGTGGGGGGGAGGACAGATACGCAGTATTTT,TRBD2,-,16,TRBV7-2,TRBJ2-3
CASSPERSGLASDTQYF,TGTGCCAGCAGCCCTGAGAGGTCGGGACTAGCATCAGATACGCAGTATTTT,TRBD2,-,17,TRBV7-9,TRBJ2-3
CASKTSGTDTQYF,TGTGCCAGCAAGACTAGCGGCACAGATACGCAGTATTTT,TRBD2,-,13,TRBV12-3/TRBV12-4,TRBJ2-3
CASSHEGGGYNEQFF,TGTGCCAGCAGCCACGAGGGGGGCGGCTACAATGAGCAGTTCTTC,-,few,15,TRBV6-4,TRBJ2-1
CAIGQAANEQFF,TGTGCCATTGGACAGGCAGCCAATGAGCAGTTCTTC,TRBD1,-,12,TRBV10-3,TRBJ2-1
CASSLAGIQYF,TGTGCCAGCAGTTTAGCAGGCATTCAGTACTTC,-,many,11,TRBV12-3/TRBV12-4,TRBJ2-4
CASTDWRARDYGYTF,TGTGCCAGTACAGACTGGAGGGCGAGAGACTATGGCTACACCTTC,-,-,15,TRBV7-8,TRBJ1-2
CAISESTRGLRLNSPLHF,TGTGCCATCAGTGAGTCGACTCGGGGACTAAGACTAAATTCACCCCTCCACTTT,-,-,18,TRBV10-3,TRBJ1-6
CASSQEEAQARRELFF,TGCGCCAGCAGCCAAGAAGAGGCACAGGCTCGGCGGGAGCTGTTTTTT,-,-,16,TRBV4-3,TRBJ2-2
CASSPQGLSGGYTF,TGTGCCAGCAGCCCACAGGGTTTATCTGGCGGCTACACCTTC,-,few,14,TRBV5-5,TRBJ1-2
CASSIAGVGADTQYF,TGTGCCAGCAGCATAGCGGGAGTAGGGGCAGATACGCAGTATTTT,TRBD2,-,15,TRBV7-3,TRBJ2-3
CASSIAGGREQYF,TGTGCCAGCTCGATAGCGGGGGGGCGAGAGCAGTACTTC,TRBD2,-,13,TRBV27,TRBJ2-5
CASSFTDSSSNQPQHF,TGTGCCAGCAGTTTCACGGACAGTAGTAGCAATCAGCCCCAGCATTTT,-,-,16,TRBV27,TRBJ1-5
CASSPAEQETQYF,TGTGCCAGCAGCCCAGCGGAACAAGAGACCCAGTACTTC,-,few,13,TRBV7-2,TRBJ2-5
CSVVVSGGYTF,TGCAGCGTTGTCGTCAGTGGAGGCTACACCTTC,-,few,11,TRBV29-1,TRBJ1-2
CASSHALAGAPQETQYF,TGTGCCAGCAGTCACGCCCTCGCGGGGGCCCCCCAAGAGACCCAGTACTTC,-,-,17,TRBV11-3,TRBJ2-5
CSAKGWDEQYF,TGCAGTGCGAAAGGTTGGGACGAGCAGTACTTC,-,-,11,TRBV20-1,TRBJ2-7
CASSYSLTGAQYGYTF,TGTGCCAGCAGTTACTCGCTTACGGGCGCGCAGTATGGCTACACCTTC,-,few,16,TRBV6-6,TRBJ1-2
CAISDGDLNYGYTF,TGTGCCATCAGTGACGGGGACCTTAACTATGGCTACACCTTC,-,-,14,TRBV10-3,TRBJ1-2
CASSPPGTSGGSYNEQFF,TGTGCCAGCAGCCCCCCCGGGACTAGCGGGGGGTCCTACAATGAGCAGTTCTTC,TRBD2,few,18,TRBV7-9,TRBJ2-1
CASSSAVGEQFF,TGTGCCAGCAGTTCCGCGGTTGGTGAGCAGTTCTTC,-,-,12,TRBV6-2/TRBV6-3,TRBJ2-1
CASSLADLYGQYF,TGCGCCAGCAGCTTGGCCGACCTGTACGGGCAGTACTTC,-,-,13,TRBV5-1,TRBJ2-4
CASSPRTGRELFF,TGTGCCAGCAGTCCACGGACAGGGAGGGAGCTGTTTTTT,TRBD1,-,13,TRBV12-3/TRBV12-4,TRBJ2-2
CASSSYSGAPYQETQYF,TGTGCCAGCAGTTCTTATTCAGGGGCCCCCTACCAAGAGACCCAGTACTTC,-,-,17,TRBV12-3/TRBV12-4,TRBJ2-5
CASSLDLAEVNEQFF,TGTGCCAGCAGCTTAGATCTAGCTGAGGTTAATGAACAGTTCTTC,-,-,15,TRBV7-2,TRBJ2-1